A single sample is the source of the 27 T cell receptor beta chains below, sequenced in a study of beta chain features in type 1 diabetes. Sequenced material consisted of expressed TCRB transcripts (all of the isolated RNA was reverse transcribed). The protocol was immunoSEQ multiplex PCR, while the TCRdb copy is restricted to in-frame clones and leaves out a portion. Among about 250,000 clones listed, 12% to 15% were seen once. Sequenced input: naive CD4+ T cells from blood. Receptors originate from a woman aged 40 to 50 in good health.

The DNA for the CDR3 is TGTGCCAGCAGCTTGATCGCAGGCACCAACTATGGCTACACCTTC. It encodes CASSLIAGTNYGYTF. V and J are TRBV5-4 and TRBJ1-2; no clear D. The CDR3 is made up of 15 amino acids. With 1 base removed from V and 2 bases from J, the gap between germline ends came to 12 bases. Germline-derived CDR1 and CDR2 are SGHNT and YYREEE (reference sequence).

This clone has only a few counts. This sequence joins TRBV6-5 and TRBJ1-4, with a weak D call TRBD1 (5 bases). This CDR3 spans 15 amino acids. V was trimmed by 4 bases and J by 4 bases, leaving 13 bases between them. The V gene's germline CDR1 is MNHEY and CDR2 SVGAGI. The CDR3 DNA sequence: TGTGCCAGCAGTTCCGACGACAGATTTAATGAAAAACTGTTTTTT. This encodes CASSSDDRFNEKLFF.

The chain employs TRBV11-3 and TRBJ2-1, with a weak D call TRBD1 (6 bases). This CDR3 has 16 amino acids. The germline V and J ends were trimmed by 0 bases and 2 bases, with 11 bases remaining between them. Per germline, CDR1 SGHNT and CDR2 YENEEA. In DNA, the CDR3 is TGTGCCAGCAGCTTAGATGGCAGGGGCCCCTACAATGAGCAGTTCTTC. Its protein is CASSLDGRGPYNEQFF.

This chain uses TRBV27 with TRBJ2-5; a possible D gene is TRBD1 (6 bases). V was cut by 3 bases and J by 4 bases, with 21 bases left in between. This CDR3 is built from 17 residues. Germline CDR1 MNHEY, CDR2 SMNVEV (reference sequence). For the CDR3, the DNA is TGTGCCAGCAGTTTTAGTGCTTTGGGGGCTGGGGGAGAGACCCAGTACTTC. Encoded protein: CASSFSALGAGGETQYF.

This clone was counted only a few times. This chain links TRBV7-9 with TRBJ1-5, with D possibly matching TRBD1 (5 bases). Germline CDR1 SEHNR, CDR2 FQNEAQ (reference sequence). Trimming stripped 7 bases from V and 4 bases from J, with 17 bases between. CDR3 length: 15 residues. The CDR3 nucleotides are TGTGCCAGCACCCCAGCCGGGACTATAAATCAGCCCCAGCATTTT. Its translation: CASTPAGTINQPQHF.

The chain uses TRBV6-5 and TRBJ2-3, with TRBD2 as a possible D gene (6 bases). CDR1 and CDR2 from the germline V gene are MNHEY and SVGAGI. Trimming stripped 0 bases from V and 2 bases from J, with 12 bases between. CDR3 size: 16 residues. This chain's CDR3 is CASSYSLRGLTDTQYF. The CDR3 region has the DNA TGTGCCAGCAGTTACTCACTGCGGGGCCTCACAGATACGCAGTATTTT.

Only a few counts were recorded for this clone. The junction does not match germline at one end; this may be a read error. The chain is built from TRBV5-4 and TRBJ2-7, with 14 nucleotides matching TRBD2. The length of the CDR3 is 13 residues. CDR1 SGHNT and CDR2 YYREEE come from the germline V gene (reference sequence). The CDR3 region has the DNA TGTGCCAGCAGCTCGGGACTAGCGGGGGAGTCGGACTTC. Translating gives CASSSGLAGESDF.

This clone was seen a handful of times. CDR3 protein: CASSLLTFEETQYF. In DNA, the CDR3 is TGTGCCAGCAGCTTACTCACTTTTGAAGAGACCCAGTACTTC. The J gene is TRBJ2-5, the V gene TRBV7-6, with D unresolved. Germline V gene sequence: CDR1 SGHVS, CDR2 FNYEAQ. CDR3 size: 14 residues. Trimming removed 2 bases at V and 3 bases at J, with 10 bases between. The full variable domain, with the rest looked up from reference TRBV7-6 and TRBJ2-5, is GAGVSQSPRYKVTKRGQDVALRCDPISGHVSLYWYRQALGQGPEFLTYFNYEAQQDKSGLPNDRFSAERPEGSISTLTIQRTEQRDSAMYRCASSLLTFEETQYFGPGTRLLVL.

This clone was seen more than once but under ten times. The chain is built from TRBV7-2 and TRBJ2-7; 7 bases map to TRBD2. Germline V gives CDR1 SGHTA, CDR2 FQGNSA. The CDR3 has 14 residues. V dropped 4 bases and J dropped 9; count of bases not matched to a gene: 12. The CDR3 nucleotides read TGTGCCAGCAGCTCCCTAGCGGAGTCTCGTGCGCAGTACTTC. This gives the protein CASSSLAESRAQYF.

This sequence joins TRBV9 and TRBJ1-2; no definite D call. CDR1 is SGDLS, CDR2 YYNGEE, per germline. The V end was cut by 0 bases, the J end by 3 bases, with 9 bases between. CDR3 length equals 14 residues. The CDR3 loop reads CASSVAGGDYGYTF. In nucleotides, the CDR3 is TGTGCCAGCAGCGTAGCGGGCGGGGACTATGGCTACACCTTC.

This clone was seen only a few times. The CDR3 region has the DNA TGTGCCAGCAGCCCCCGGGACAGCAATTCACCCCTCCACTTT. Translation: CASSPRDSNSPLHF. The rearrangement joins TRBV7-2 to TRBJ1-6; 7 bases match TRBD1. The CDR3 has 14 residues. The ends lost 5 bases at V and 7 bases at J; junction bases unmatched: 5. Germline V lookup: CDR1 SGHTA, CDR2 FQGNSA.

In DNA form, the CDR3 reads TGTGCCAGCAGCTTGCTGGGGGTAGCGGGGGGCCAGGAGACCCAGTACTTC. Encoded protein: CASSLLGVAGGQETQYF. The rearrangement uses TRBV5-6 and TRBJ2-5; TRBD2 matches at 10 bases. The CDR3 contains 17 residues. The germline V gene encodes CDR1 SGHDT and CDR2 YYEEEE. The trim removed 1 base at V and 5 bases at J, leaving 11 bases unmatched.

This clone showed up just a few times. The chain's CDR3 is CASKPDRAAEAFF. The CDR3, as DNA: TGTGCCAGTAAGCCCGACAGGGCGGCTGAAGCTTTCTTT. This sequence joins TRBV19 and TRBJ1-1; TRBD1 agrees at 7 bases. The CDR3 extends over 13 amino acids. The germline V gene has CDR1 LNHDA and CDR2 SQIVND (reference sequence). V was clipped by 7 bases and J by 6 bases; unmatched bases: 8. Supplemented by reference TRBV19 and TRBJ1-1, the full variable domain reads DGGITQSPKYLFRKEGQNVTLSCEQNLNHDAMYWYRQDPGQGLRLIYYSQIVNDFQKGDIAEGYSVSREKKESFPLTVTSAQKNPTAFYLCASKPDRAAEAFFGQGTRLTVV.

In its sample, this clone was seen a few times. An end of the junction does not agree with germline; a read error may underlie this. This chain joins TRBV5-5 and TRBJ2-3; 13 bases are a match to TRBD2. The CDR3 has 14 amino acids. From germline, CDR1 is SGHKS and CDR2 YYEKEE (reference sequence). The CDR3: CASTMTSGGPGPNF. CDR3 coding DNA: TGTGCCAGCACTATGACTAGCGGGGGGCCCGGACCCAATTTT.

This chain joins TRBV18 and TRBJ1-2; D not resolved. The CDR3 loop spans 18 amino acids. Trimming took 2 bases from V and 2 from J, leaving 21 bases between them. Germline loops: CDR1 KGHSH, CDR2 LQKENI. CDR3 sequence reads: CASSPLIRNSPTNYGYTF. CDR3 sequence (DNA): TGTGCCAGCTCACCATTAATCCGGAACAGTCCCACCAACTATGGCTACACCTTC.

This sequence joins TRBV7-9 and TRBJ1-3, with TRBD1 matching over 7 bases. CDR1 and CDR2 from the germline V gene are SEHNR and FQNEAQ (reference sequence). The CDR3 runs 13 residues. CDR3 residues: CATRQGTGNTIYF. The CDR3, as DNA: TGTGCAACTCGACAGGGAACCGGAAACACCATATATTTT.

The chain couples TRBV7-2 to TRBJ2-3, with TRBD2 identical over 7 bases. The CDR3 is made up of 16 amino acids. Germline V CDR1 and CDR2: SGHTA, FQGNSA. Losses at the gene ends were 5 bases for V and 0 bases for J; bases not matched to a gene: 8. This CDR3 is CASSRPRGKSTDTQYF. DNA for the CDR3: TGTGCCAGCAGCCGGCCGCGGGGGAAGAGCACAGATACGCAGTATTTT. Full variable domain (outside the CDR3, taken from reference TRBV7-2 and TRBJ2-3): GAGVSQSPSNKVTEKGKDVELRCDPISGHTALYWYRQSLGQGLEFLIYFQGNSAPDKSGLPSDRFSAERTGGSVSTLTIQRTQQEDSAVYLCASSRPRGKSTDTQYFGPGTRLTVL.

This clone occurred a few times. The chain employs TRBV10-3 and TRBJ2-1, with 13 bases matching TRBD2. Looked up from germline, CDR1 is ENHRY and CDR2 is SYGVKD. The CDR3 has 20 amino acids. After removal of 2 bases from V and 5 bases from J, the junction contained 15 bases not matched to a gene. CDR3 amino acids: CAISEVPGLAGADGNNEQFF. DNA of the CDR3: TGTGCCATCAGTGAGGTCCCAGGACTAGCGGGGGCCGACGGGAACAATGAGCAGTTCTTC.

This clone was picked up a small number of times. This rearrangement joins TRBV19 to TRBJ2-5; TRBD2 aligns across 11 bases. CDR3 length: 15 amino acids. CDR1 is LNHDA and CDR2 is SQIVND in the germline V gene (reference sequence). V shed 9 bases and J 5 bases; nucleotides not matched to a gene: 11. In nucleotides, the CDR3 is TGTGCCAGCTCTGTCCTAGCGGGGGGTTTTGAGACCCAGTACTTC. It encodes CASSVLAGGFETQYF. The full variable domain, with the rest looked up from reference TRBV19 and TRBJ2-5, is DGGITQSPKYLFRKEGQNVTLSCEQNLNHDAMYWYRQDPGQGLRLIYYSQIVNDFQKGDIAEGYSVSREKKESFPLTVTSAQKNPTAFYLCASSVLAGGFETQYFGPGTRLLVL.

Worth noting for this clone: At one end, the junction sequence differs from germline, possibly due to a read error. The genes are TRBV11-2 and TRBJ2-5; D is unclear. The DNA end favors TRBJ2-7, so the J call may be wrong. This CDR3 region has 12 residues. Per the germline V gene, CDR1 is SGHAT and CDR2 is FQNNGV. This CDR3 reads CANSLGYYEQYF. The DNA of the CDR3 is TGTGCCAACAGCTTAGGGTACTACGAGCAGTACTTC.

The DNA of the CDR3 is TGCGCCAGCGAACGGGCGGGGACAGGGAATGGCTACACCTTC. It yields the protein CASERAGTGNGYTF. The chain employs TRBV5-1 and TRBJ1-2; 9 nucleotides line up with TRBD1. The CDR3 is 14 amino acids. Germline CDR1 SGHRS, CDR2 YFSETQ. The ends lost 7 bases at V and 6 bases at J; junction bases unmatched: 10.

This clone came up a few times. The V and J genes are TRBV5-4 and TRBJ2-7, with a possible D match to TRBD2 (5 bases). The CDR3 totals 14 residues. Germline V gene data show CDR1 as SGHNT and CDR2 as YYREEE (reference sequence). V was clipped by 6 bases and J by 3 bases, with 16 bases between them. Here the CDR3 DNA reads TGTGCCAGCAACATCGAACCCGGGGACTACGAGCAGTACTTC. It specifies CASNIEPGDYEQYF.

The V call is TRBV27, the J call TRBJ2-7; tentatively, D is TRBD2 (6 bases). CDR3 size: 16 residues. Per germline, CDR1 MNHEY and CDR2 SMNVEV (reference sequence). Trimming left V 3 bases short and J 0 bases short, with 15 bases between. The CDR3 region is CASSFSPGLSSYEQYF. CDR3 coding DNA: TGTGCCAGCAGTTTCTCCCCAGGACTAAGCTCCTACGAGCAGTACTTC.

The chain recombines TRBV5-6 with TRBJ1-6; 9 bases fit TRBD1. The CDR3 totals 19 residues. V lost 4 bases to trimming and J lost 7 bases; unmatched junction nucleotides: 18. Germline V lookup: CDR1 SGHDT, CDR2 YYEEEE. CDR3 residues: CASSPSGTGFGLGNSPLHF. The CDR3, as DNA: TGTGCCAGCAGCCCCTCCGGGACAGGGTTCGGTCTCGGGAATTCACCCCTCCACTTT.

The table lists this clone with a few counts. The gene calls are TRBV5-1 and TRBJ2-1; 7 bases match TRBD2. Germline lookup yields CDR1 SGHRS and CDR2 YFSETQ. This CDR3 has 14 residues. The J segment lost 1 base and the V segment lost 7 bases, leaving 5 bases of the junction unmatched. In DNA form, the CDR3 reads TGCGCCAGCGGGCCCGGGGGGTCCTACAATGAGCAGTTCTTC. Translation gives CASGPGGSYNEQFF.

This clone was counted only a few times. CDR3 amino acids: CASSLGQGTASYEQYF. The CDR3 coding sequence is TGTGCCAGCAGCTTAGGACAGGGCACTGCCTCCTACGAGCAGTACTTC. The J gene is TRBJ2-7, the V gene TRBV7-6; 7 positions agree with TRBD1. CDR3 length: 16 amino acids. Per germline, CDR1 SGHVS and CDR2 FNYEAQ. J lost 0 bases, V lost 1 base, and 6 bases had no gene match.

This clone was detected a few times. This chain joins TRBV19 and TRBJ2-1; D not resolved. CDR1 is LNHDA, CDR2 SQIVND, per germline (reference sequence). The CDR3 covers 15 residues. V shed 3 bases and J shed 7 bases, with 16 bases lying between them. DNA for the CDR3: TGTGCCAGTAGTATGGTGGGTAGCCCGCCTAATGAGCAGTTCTTC. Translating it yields CASSMVGSPPNEQFF.